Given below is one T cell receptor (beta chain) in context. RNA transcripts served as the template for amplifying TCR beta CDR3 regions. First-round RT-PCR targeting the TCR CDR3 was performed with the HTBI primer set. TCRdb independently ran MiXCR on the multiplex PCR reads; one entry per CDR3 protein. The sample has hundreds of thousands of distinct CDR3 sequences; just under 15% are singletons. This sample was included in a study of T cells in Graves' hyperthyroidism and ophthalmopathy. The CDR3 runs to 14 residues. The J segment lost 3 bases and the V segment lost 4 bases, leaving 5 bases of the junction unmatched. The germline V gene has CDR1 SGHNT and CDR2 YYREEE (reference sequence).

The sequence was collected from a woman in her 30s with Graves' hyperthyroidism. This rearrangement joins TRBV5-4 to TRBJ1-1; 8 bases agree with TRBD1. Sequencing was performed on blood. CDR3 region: CASSRQTGDTEAFF. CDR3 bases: TGTGCCAGCAGCCGTCAGACAGGGGACACTGAAGCTTTCTTT.